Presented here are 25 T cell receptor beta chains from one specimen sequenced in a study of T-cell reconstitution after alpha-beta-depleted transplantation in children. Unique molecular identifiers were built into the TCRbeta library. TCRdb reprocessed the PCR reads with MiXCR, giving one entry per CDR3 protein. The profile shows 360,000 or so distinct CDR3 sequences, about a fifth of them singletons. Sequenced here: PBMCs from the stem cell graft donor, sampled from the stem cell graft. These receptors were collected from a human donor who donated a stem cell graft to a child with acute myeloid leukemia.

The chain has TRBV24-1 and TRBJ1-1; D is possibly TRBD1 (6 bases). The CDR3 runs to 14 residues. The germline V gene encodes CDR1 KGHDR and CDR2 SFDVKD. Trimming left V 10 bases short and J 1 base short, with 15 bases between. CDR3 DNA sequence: TGTGCCACGCAACAGACAGGCACGAACACTGAAGCTTTCTTT. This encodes CATQQTGTNTEAFF.

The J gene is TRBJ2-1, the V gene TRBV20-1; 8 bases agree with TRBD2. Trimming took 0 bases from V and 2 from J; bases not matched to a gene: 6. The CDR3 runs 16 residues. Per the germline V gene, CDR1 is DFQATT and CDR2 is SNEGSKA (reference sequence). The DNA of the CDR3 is TGCAGTGCTAGAGATCCCGGGACTAGTACCTACAATGAGCAGTTCTTC. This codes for CSARDPGTSTYNEQFF.

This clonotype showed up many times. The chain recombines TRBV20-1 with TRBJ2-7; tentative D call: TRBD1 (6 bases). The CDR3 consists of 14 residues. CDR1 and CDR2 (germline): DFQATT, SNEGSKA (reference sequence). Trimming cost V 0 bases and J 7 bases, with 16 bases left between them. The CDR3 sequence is CSARETDRRREQYF. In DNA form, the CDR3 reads TGCAGTGCTAGAGAAACAGACAGGCGTAGGGAGCAGTACTTC.

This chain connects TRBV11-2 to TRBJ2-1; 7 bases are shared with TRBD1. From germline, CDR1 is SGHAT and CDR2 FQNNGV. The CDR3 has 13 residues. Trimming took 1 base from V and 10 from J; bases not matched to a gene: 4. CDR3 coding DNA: TGTGCCAGCAGCTTAGGAATCAGGGGGGAGCAGTTCTTC. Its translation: CASSLGIRGEQFF.

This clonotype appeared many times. Here the CDR3 reads CASSVDNSGNTIYF. The DNA of the CDR3 is TGTGCCAGCAGCGTAGATAACTCTGGAAACACCATATATTTT. The chain couples TRBV9 to TRBJ1-3, with D unresolved. Germline V gives CDR1 SGDLS, CDR2 YYNGEE. This CDR3 comprises 14 residues. The germline V and J ends were trimmed by 0 bases and 0 bases, with 4 bases remaining between them.

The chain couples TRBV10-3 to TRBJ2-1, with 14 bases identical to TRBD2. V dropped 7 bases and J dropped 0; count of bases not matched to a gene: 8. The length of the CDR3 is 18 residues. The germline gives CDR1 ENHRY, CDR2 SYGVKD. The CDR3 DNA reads TGTGCCATCACCCCGGGACTAGCGGGAGTGAGCTCCTACAATGAGCAGTTCTTC. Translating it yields CAITPGLAGVSSYNEQFF.

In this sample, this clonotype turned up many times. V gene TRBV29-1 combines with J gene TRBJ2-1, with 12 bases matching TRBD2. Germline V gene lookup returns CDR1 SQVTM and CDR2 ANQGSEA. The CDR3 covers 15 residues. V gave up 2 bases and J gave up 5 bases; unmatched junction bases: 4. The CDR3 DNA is TGCAGCGTTGAATTGCTAGCGGGAGGGGACAATGAGCAGTTCTTC. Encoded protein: CSVELLAGGDNEQFF.

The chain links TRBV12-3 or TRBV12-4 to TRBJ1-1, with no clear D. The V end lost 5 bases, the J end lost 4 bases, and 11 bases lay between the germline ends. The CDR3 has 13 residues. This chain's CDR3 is CASSLTAGTEAFF. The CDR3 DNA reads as TGTGCCAGCAGTCTGACGGCTGGCACTGAAGCTTTCTTT.

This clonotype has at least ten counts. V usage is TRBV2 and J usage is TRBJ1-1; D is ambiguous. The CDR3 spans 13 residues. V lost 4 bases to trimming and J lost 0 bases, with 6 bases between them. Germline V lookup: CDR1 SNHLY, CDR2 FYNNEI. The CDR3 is CASSASMNTEAFF. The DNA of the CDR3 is TGTGCCAGCAGTGCGTCTATGAACACTGAAGCTTTCTTT.

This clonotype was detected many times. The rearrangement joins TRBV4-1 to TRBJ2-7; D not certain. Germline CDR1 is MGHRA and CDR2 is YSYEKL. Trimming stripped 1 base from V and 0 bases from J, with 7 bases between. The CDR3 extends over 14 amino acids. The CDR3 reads CASSQVVSSYEQYF. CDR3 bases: TGCGCCAGCAGCCAAGTCGTCAGCTCCTACGAGCAGTACTTC.

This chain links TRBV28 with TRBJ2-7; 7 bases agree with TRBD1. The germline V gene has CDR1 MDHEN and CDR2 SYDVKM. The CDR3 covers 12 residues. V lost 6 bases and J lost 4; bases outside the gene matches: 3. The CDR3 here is CASRRTGYEQYF. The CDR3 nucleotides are TGTGCCAGCAGGAGGACAGGATACGAGCAGTACTTC. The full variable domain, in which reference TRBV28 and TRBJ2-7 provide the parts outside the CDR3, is DVKVTQSSRYLVKRTGEKVFLECVQDMDHENMFWYRQDPGLGLRLIYFSYDVKMKEKGDIPEGYSVSREKKERFSLILESASTNQTSMYLCASRRTGYEQYFGPGTRLTVT.

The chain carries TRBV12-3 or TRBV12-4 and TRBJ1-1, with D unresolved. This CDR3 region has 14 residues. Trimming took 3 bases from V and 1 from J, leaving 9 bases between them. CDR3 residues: CASSLGYRNTEAFF. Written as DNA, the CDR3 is TGTGCCAGCAGTTTGGGGTATAGGAACACTGAAGCTTTCTTT.

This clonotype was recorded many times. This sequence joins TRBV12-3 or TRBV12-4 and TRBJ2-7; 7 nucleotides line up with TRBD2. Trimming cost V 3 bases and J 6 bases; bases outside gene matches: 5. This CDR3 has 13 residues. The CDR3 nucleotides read TGTGCCAGCAGTTTGGGGGAGCGGGGCGAGCAGTACTTC. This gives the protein CASSLGERGEQYF.

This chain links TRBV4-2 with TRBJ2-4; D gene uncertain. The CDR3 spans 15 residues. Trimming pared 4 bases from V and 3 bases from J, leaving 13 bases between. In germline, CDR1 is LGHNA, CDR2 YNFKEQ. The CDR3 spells CASSPGTLCKNIQYF. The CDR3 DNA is TGTGCCAGCAGCCCCGGCACCCTCTGCAAAAACATTCAGTACTTC.

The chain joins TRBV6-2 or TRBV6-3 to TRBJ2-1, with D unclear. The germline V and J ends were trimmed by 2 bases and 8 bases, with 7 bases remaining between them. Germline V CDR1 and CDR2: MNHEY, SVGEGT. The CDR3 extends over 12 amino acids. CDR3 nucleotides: TGTGCCAGCAGTTACATAAAACATGAGCAGTTCTTC. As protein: CASSYIKHEQFF.

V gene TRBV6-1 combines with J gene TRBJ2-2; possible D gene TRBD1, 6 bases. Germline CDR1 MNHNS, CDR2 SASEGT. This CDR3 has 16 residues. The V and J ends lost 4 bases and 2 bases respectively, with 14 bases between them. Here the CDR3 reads CASSVDPGHNTGELFF. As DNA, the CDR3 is TGTGCCAGCAGTGTTGACCCGGGACACAACACCGGGGAGCTGTTTTTT.

The CDR3 loop reads CASSVDRAGGTEAFF. As DNA, the CDR3 is TGTGCCAGCAGTGTTGACAGGGCGGGGGGCACTGAAGCTTTCTTT. The rearrangement links TRBV12-3 or TRBV12-4 to TRBJ1-1; 7 bases match TRBD1. V trimming: 5 bases; J trimming: 4 bases; junction bases outside the gene matches: 10. The CDR3 spans 15 residues.

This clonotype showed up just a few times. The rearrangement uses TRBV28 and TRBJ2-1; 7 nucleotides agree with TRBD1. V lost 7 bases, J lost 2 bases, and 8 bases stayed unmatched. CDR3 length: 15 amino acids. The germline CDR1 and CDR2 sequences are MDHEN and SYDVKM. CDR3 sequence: CASKRGLTAYNEQFF. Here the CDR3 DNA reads TGTGCCAGCAAAAGGGGGCTAACGGCCTACAATGAGCAGTTCTTC.

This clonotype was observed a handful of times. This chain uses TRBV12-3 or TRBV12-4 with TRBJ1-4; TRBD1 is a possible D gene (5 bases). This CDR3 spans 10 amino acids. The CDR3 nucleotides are TGTGGGGCAGGGATTGAAAAACTGTTTTTT. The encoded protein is CGAGIEKLFF.

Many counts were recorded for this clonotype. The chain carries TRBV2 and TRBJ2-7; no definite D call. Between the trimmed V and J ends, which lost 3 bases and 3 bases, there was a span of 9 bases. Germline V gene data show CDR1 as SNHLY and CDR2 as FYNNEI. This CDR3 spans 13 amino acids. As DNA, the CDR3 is TGTGCCAGCAGTGACACCCAATACTACGAGCAGTACTTC. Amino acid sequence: CASSDTQYYEQYF.

The CDR3 is CASQLQELQETQYF. CDR3 DNA sequence: TGTGCCAGCCAATTACAGGAGCTCCAAGAGACCCAGTACTTC. The genes are TRBV2 and TRBJ2-5; D perhaps matches TRBD1 (5 bases). Trimming removed 8 bases at V and 1 base at J, with 14 bases between. CDR3 size: 14 residues. In germline, CDR1 is SNHLY, CDR2 FYNNEI.

CDR3 sequence: CASSQGSGSGANVLTF. CDR3 nucleotide sequence: TGTGCCAGCAGCCAGGGTAGTGGCTCTGGGGCCAACGTCCTGACTTTC. This chain uses TRBV4-2 with TRBJ2-6; D gene uncertain. The germline V gene has CDR1 LGHNA and CDR2 YNFKEQ. The CDR3 covers 16 residues. Trimming stripped 3 bases from V and 0 bases from J, with 9 bases between.

CDR3 DNA sequence: TGCGCCAGCAGCCCGGACAGGGCCACAGATACGCAGTATTTT. This encodes CASSPDRATDTQYF. The chain links TRBV5-1 to TRBJ2-3; 8 nucleotides align to TRBD1. Germline-derived CDR1 and CDR2 are SGHRS and YFSETQ. With 4 bases clipped from V and 2 bases from J, the junction kept 3 bases outside the gene matches. The CDR3 has 14 residues.

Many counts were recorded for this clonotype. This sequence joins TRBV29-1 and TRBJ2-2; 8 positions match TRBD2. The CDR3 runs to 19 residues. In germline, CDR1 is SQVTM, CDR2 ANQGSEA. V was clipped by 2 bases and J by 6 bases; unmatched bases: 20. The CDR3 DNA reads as TGCAGCGTTGAAAGTCCAGATCCGGGACTAGGCATAGGCTCCGGGGAGCTGTTTTTT. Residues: CSVESPDPGLGIGSGELFF.

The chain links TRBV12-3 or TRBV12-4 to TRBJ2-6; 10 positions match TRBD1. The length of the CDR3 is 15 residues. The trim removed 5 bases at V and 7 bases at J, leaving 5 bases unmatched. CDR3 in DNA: TGTGCCAGCAGTCCGGGGACAGGGGCAGCCAACGTCCTGACTTTC. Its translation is CASSPGTGAANVLTF.